This TCR beta chain comes out of a study of blood T cell repertoires in COVID-19. Study overall: PBMCs, B-cell-depleted T cells, or T cells were the source of the cDNA or gDNA that made up the material.

Trimming pared 3 bases from V and 1 base from J, leaving 3 bases between. This CDR3 is 11 amino acids long. Per the germline V gene, CDR1 is DFQATT and CDR2 is SNEGSKA (reference sequence). This clone occurred a few times. This sample also contains other DNA sequences that code for the same CDR3. In the study's own analysis: For nucleated cells, counts were estimated from reference gene primer amplification. Here immunoSEQ multiplex PCR was the method, and the copy in TCRdb shows in-frame clones only, minus some. V and J calls and clone size are as listed in that table; D and trimming were resolved from the DNA. The sample lists approximately 530,000 clones; roughly nine tenths were seen once.

The sequenced sample was peripheral blood. This clonotype was obtained from a woman in her forties or fifties with COVID-19, enrolled during active disease. This rearrangement joins TRBV20-1 to TRBJ1-1, with unresolved D. The CDR3 region has the DNA TGCAGTGCTAGGAGGAACACTGAAGCTTTCTTT. Translating gives CSARRNTEAFF.